The clone carrying this T cell receptor (beta chain) appeared a few times. The antigen is unknown. These data belong to a study of CD4 T cells in relation to SARS-CoV-2 and coronaviruses. As for the study in general: PBMCs were cultured with antigen for nine to eleven days before TCR beta sequencing. Convalescent patients were under 10 males and 4 females; two were Hispanic. Study-level results: According to naive versus memory sequencing, detected responses are memory recall, not newly primed.

Germline lookup yields CDR1 KGHDR and CDR2 SFDVKD. V was clipped by 5 bases and J by 2 bases, with 5 bases between them. The CDR3 loop spans 13 amino acids. TCRdb keeps only in-frame clones here, not all; method: immunoSEQ multiplex PCR. The table lists over 35,000 clones, about three quarters of them singletons. V usage is TRBV24-1 and J usage is TRBJ2-2, with D uncertain. The TCR comes from an adult with COVID-19. Sequencing was performed on memory CD4+ T cells from PBMCs, cultured in vitro. CDR3: CATSVTNTGELFF. DNA of the CDR3: TGTGCCACCAGTGTCACAAACACCGGGGAGCTGTTTTTT.